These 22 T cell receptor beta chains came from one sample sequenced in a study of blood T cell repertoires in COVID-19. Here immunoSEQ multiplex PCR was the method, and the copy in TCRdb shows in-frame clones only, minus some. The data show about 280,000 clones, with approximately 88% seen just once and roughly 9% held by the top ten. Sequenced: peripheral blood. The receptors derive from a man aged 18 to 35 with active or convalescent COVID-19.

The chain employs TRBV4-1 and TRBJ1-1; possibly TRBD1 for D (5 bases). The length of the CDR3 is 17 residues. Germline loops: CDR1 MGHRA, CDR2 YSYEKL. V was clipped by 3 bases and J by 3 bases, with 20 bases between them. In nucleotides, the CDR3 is TGCGCCAGCAGCCATCGGCAGGGAAGGCTCTCGGACACTGAAGCTTTCTTT. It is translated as CASSHRQGRLSDTEAFF.

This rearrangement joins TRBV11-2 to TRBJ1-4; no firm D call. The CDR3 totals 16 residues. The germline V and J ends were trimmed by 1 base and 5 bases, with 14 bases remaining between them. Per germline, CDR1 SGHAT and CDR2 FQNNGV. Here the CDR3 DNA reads TGTGCCAGCAGCTTAGTACGGAGCCTCGGCAATGAAAAACTGTTTTTT. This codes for CASSLVRSLGNEKLFF.

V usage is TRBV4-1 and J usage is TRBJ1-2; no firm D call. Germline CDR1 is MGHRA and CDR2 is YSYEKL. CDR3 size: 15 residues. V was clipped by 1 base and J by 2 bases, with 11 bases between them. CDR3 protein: CASSQVFNENYGYTF. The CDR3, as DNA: TGCGCCAGCAGCCAAGTTTTTAACGAGAACTATGGCTACACCTTC.

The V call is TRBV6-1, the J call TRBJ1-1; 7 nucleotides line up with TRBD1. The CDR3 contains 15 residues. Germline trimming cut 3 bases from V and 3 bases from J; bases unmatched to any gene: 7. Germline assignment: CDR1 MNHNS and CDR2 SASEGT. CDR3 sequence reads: CASSDVGQAYTEAFF. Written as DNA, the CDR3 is TGTGCCAGCAGTGATGTTGGACAGGCCTACACTGAAGCTTTCTTT.

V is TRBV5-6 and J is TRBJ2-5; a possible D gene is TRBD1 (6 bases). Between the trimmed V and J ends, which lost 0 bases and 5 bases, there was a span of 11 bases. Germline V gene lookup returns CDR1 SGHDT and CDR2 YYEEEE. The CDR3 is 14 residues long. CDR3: CASSLDRVWETQYF. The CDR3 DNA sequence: TGTGCCAGCAGCTTGGACAGGGTTTGGGAGACCCAGTACTTC.

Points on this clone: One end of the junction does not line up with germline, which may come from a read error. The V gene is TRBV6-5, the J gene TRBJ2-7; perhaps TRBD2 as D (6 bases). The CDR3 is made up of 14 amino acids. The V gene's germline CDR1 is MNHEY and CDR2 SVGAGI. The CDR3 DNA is TGTGCCGGCAGTTATTCGGGACTCCTCTACGAGCAGTACTTC. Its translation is CAGSYSGLLYEQYF.

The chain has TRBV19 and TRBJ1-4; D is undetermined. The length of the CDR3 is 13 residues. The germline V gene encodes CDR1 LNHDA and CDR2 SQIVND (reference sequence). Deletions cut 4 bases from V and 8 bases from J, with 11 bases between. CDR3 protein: CASSNLGGEKLFF. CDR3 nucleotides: TGTGCCAGTAGTAACCTCGGCGGCGAAAAACTGTTTTTT.

The CDR3 bases are TGCGCCAGCAGCTTTGGGCCCATAACTCAGGGGAATCACAATTCACCCCTCCACTTT. Amino acid sequence: CASSFGPITQGNHNSPLHF. This chain links TRBV5-1 with TRBJ1-6, with a weak D call TRBD1 (6 bases). The CDR3 covers 19 residues. CDR1 and CDR2 from the germline V gene are SGHRS and YFSETQ. Trimming left V 2 bases short and J 7 bases short, with 25 bases between.

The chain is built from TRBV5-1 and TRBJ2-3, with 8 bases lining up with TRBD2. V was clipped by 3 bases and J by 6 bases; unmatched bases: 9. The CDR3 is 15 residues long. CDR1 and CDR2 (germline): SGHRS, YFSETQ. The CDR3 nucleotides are TGCGCCAGCAGCTCGACCGCGGGGGGTCGGGATACGCAGTATTTT. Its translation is CASSSTAGGRDTQYF.

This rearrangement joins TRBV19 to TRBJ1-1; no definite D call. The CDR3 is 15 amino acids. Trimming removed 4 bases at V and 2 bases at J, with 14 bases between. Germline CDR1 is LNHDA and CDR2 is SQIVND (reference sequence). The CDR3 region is CASSSEGRGNTEAFF. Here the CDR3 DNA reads TGTGCCAGTAGTAGCGAAGGACGGGGAAACACTGAAGCTTTCTTT.

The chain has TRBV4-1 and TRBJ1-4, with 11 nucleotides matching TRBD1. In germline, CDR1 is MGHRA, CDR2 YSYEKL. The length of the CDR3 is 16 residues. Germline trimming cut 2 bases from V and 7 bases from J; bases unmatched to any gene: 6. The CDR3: CASSQSEGTGGEKLFF. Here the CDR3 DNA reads TGCGCCAGCAGCCAATCCGAAGGGACAGGGGGTGAAAAACTGTTTTTT.

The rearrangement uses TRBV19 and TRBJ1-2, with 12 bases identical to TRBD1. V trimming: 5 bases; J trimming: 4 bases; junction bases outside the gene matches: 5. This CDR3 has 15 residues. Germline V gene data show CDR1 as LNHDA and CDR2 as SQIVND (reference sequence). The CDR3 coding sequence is TGTGCCAGTAGTCCAGGGACAGGGGGCTCCTATGGCTACACCTTC. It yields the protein CASSPGTGGSYGYTF.

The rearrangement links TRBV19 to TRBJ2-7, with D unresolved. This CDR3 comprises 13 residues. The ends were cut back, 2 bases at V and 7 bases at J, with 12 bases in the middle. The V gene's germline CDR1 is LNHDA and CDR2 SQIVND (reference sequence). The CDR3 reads CASSIYPTEEQYF. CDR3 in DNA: TGTGCCAGTAGTATATACCCCACGGAGGAGCAGTACTTC.

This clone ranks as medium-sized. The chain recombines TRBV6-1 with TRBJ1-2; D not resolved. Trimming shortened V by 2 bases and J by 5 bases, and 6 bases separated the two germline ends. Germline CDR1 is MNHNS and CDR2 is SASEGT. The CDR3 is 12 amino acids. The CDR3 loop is CASSEYGYGYTF. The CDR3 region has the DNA TGTGCCAGCAGTGAATACGGGTATGGCTACACCTTC.

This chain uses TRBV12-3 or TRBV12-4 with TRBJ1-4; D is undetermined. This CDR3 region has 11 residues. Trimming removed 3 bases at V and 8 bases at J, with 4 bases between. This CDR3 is CASSFREKLFF. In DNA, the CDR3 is TGTGCCAGCAGTTTTAGAGAAAAACTGTTTTTT.

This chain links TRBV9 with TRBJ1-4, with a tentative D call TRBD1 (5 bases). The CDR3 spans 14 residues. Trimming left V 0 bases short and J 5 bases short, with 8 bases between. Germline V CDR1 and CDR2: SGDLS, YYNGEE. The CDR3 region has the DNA TGTGCCAGCAGCGTAGCGGCAGGGAATGAAAAACTGTTTTTT. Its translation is CASSVAAGNEKLFF.

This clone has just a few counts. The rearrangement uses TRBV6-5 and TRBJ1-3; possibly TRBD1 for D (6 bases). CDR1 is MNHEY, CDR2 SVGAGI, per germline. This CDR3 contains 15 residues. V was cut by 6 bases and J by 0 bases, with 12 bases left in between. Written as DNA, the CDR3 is TGTGCCAGCAGGGTCGACAGGTTCTCTGGAAACACCATATATTTT. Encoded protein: CASRVDRFSGNTIYF.

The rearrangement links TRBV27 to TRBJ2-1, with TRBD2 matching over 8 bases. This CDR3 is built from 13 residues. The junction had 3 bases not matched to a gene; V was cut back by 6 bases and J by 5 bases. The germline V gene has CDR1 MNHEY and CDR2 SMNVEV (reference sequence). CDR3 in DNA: TGTGCCAGCAGGGGACTAGAAAACAATGAGCAGTTCTTC. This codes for CASRGLENNEQFF.

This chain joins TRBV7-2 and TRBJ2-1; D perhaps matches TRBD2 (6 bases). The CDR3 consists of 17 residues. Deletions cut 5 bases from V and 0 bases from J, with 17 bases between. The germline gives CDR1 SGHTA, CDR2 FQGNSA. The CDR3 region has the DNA TGTGCCAGCAGCGTGCTCGACGGGGGAAGCTCCTACAATGAGCAGTTCTTC. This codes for CASSVLDGGSSYNEQFF.

CDR3 protein: CASSFLPPSDYTF. CDR3 nucleotide sequence: TGTGCCAGCAGTTTCCTCCCACCTAGCGACTACACCTTC. The rearrangement links TRBV27 to TRBJ1-2; no definite D call. The CDR3 extends over 13 amino acids. Germline CDR1 and CDR2: MNHEY and SMNVEV (reference sequence). V lost 3 bases and J lost 10, with 15 bases in between.

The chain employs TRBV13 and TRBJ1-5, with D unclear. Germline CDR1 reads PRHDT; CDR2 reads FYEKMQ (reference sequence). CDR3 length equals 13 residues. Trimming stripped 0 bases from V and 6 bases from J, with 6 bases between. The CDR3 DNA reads TGTGCCAGCAGCTTAGGCCTAGGTCAGCCCCAGCATTTT. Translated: CASSLGLGQPQHF.

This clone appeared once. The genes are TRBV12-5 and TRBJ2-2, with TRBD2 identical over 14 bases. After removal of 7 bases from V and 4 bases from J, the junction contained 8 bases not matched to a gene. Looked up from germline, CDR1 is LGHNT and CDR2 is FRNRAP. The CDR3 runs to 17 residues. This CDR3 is CASETGTSGGGTGELFF. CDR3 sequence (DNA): TGTGCTAGTGAGACAGGGACTAGCGGGGGAGGCACCGGGGAGCTGTTTTTT.